One sample yielded the 28 T cell receptor beta chains listed below, sequenced in a study of blood T cell repertoires in COVID-19. Produced via immunoSEQ multiplex PCR; TCRdb's table is partial and in-frame only. The data hold about 290,000 clones, with 89% observed a single time. The material sequenced was PBMCs or T cells enriched from blood (not recorded which). The receptors derive from a woman in her 40s who had recovered from COVID-19.

V is TRBV5-1 and J is TRBJ1-1, with D perhaps matching TRBD1 (6 bases). Deletions cut 3 bases from V and 5 bases from J, with 20 bases between. Germline CDR1 is SGHRS and CDR2 is YFSETQ. This CDR3 spans 16 amino acids. CDR3 sequence reads: CASSSLGSGAITEAFF. The CDR3 nucleotides read TGCGCCAGCAGCTCCCTTGGCTCAGGGGCAATAACTGAAGCTTTCTTT.

The V call is TRBV20-1, the J call TRBJ1-2; D unclear. Germline-derived CDR1 and CDR2 are DFQATT and SNEGSKA (reference sequence). Between the trimmed V and J ends, which lost 3 bases and 2 bases, there was a span of 7 bases. The CDR3 totals 12 residues. In nucleotides, the CDR3 is TGCAGTGCTAGTAACACAAACTATGGCTACACCTTC. Translated: CSASNTNYGYTF.

The rearrangement links TRBV10-2 to TRBJ2-1; D is perhaps TRBD2 (6 bases). In germline, CDR1 is WSHSY, CDR2 SAAADI. CDR3 length equals 18 residues. Trimming stripped 1 base from V and 0 bases from J, with 16 bases between. CDR3 amino acids: CASSEFAGSPSSYNEQFF. CDR3 sequence (DNA): TGCGCCAGCAGTGAGTTTGCGGGGTCTCCGAGCTCCTACAATGAGCAGTTCTTC.

This clone was picked up one time. The genes are TRBV18 and TRBJ2-1, with 10 bases that match TRBD2. V dropped 2 bases and J dropped 4; count of bases not matched to a gene: 2. The CDR3 consists of 15 residues. The germline V gene encodes CDR1 KGHSH and CDR2 LQKENI. CDR3 sequence reads: CASSPTSGEYNEQFF. The DNA for the CDR3 is TGTGCCAGCTCACCAACTAGCGGGGAATACAATGAGCAGTTCTTC.

This chain joins TRBV28 and TRBJ2-1; TRBD2 matches 9 bases. From germline, CDR1 is MDHEN and CDR2 SYDVKM. The CDR3 is made up of 16 amino acids. The trim removed 6 bases at V and 0 bases at J, leaving 6 bases unmatched. In nucleotides, the CDR3 is TGTGCCAGCAGCTCCCCGGGACTAGCCTCCTACAATGAGCAGTTCTTC. Translating it yields CASSSPGLASYNEQFF.

V usage is TRBV7-3 and J usage is TRBJ2-3; TRBD1 agrees at 9 bases. V was pared by 5 bases and J by 1 base, with 7 bases of the junction left unmatched. Germline-derived CDR1 and CDR2 are SGHTA and FQGTGA. The CDR3 runs to 16 residues. In nucleotides, the CDR3 is TGTGCCAGCAGCCTAGCACAGGGGGCCGGCACAGATACGCAGTATTTT. It codes for CASSLAQGAGTDTQYF.

The V call is TRBV10-2, the J call TRBJ2-3; 7 bases agree with TRBD1. Per the germline V gene, CDR1 is WSHSY and CDR2 is SAAADI. The CDR3 has 14 residues. The trim removed 6 bases at V and 4 bases at J, leaving 7 bases unmatched. This chain's CDR3 is CASRKQGVADTQYF. The CDR3 DNA sequence: TGCGCCAGCAGGAAGCAGGGGGTAGCAGATACGCAGTATTTT.

The rearrangement uses TRBV11-2 and TRBJ1-1; 7 bases are shared with TRBD1. Germline loops: CDR1 SGHAT, CDR2 FQNNGV. CDR3 length equals 17 residues. The V and J ends lost 3 bases and 4 bases, in that order; junction bases with no gene match: 14. CDR3 region: CASSLRPPTGSGTEAFF. As DNA, the CDR3 is TGTGCCAGCAGCTTGCGTCCCCCGACAGGGTCTGGCACTGAAGCTTTCTTT.

This chain uses TRBV5-1 with TRBJ2-2; D is possibly TRBD1 (6 bases). V shed 4 bases and J shed 2 bases, with 15 bases lying between them. The CDR3 length is 16 residues. In germline, CDR1 is SGHRS, CDR2 YFSETQ. The CDR3 nucleotides read TGCGCCAGCAGCGTTCAGGGACAACTAAACACCGGGGAGCTGTTTTTT. Protein sequence: CASSVQGQLNTGELFF.

This clone was seen just once. The chain links TRBV2 to TRBJ1-1; TRBD1 matches at 9 bases. Germline V gene lookup returns CDR1 SNHLY and CDR2 FYNNEI. The CDR3 totals 15 residues. J gave up 1 base and V 7 bases, and 7 bases lay outside the gene matches. The CDR3 region is CASNQQGATNTEAFF. CDR3 nucleotide sequence: TGTGCCAGCAATCAACAGGGGGCTACGAACACTGAAGCTTTCTTT.

V is TRBV27 and J is TRBJ2-7; TRBD1 agrees at 7 bases. CDR3 length equals 15 residues. J gave up 1 base and V 5 bases, and 8 bases lay outside the gene matches. Germline V gene data show CDR1 as MNHEY and CDR2 as SMNVEV (reference sequence). The CDR3 bases are TGTGCCAGCAGTCCGAGACAGGGTAGGTCCTACGAGCAGTACTTC. It translates to CASSPRQGRSYEQYF.

The chain employs TRBV4-1 and TRBJ1-1; maybe TRBD1 (6 bases). This CDR3 comprises 13 residues. V lost 7 bases to trimming and J lost 4 bases, with 13 bases between them. Germline loops: CDR1 MGHRA, CDR2 YSYEKL. This CDR3 reads CASTARQATEAFF. CDR3 in DNA: TGCGCCAGCACCGCGAGACAGGCCACTGAAGCTTTCTTT.

The CDR3 DNA is TGTGCCAGCAGCCCCGAGGAGGGGGGGGCCCAGCATTTT. Encoded protein: CASSPEEGGAQHF. The chain carries TRBV7-2 and TRBJ1-5; possible D gene TRBD1, 6 bases. CDR1 and CDR2 from the germline V gene are SGHTA and FQGNSA. The CDR3 spans 13 residues. Trimming left V 5 bases short and J 11 bases short, with 16 bases between. The full variable domain, completed using reference TRBV7-2 and TRBJ1-5, is GAGVSQSPSNKVTEKGKDVELRCDPISGHTALYWYRQSLGQGLEFLIYFQGNSAPDKSGLPSDRFSAERTGGSVSTLTIQRTQQEDSAVYLCASSPEEGGAQHFGDGTRLSIL.

The V call is TRBV30, the J call TRBJ2-5; 12 positions agree with TRBD1. CDR1 is GTSNPN, CDR2 SVGIG, per germline (reference sequence). V shed 2 bases and J 5 bases; nucleotides not matched to a gene: 6. The CDR3 length is 15 residues. This CDR3 reads CAWSTGTGGRETQYF. The CDR3 DNA reads as TGTGCCTGGAGTACCGGGACAGGGGGCCGGGAGACCCAGTACTTC.

This sequence joins TRBV19 and TRBJ2-7; TRBD1 agrees at 7 bases. The CDR3 is made up of 15 amino acids. Per germline, CDR1 LNHDA and CDR2 SQIVND (reference sequence). V lost 9 bases and J lost 2; bases outside the gene matches: 13. CDR3 loop: CASAPAGTEPYEQYF. The CDR3 DNA is TGTGCCAGCGCCCCCGCCGGGACAGAACCCTACGAGCAGTACTTC.

The chain combines TRBV5-6 with TRBJ1-2; tentative D call: TRBD1 (5 bases). V shed 0 bases and J shed 7 bases, with 10 bases lying between them. Germline CDR1 reads SGHDT; CDR2 reads YYEEEE. The CDR3 consists of 13 residues. CDR3 in DNA: TGTGCCAGCAGCTTGGGTAGGGGAATTGGCTACACCTTC. This gives the protein CASSLGRGIGYTF.

The chain employs TRBV7-3 and TRBJ1-1; TRBD1 aligns across 7 bases. Germline V gives CDR1 SGHTA, CDR2 FQGTGA. The V segment lost 6 bases and the J segment 5 bases; nucleotides outside the gene matches: 9. This CDR3 is 14 amino acids long. CDR3 DNA: TGTGCCAGCAGTCCCCAGGGGGGAATTACTGAAGCTTTCTTT. It codes for CASSPQGGITEAFF.

This chain uses TRBV29-1 with TRBJ1-1; no clear D gene. Germline V CDR1 and CDR2: SQVTM, ANQGSEA. Trimming pared 7 bases from V and 8 bases from J, leaving 20 bases between. CDR3 length: 13 residues. Here the CDR3 reads CSAGGGGRPEAFF. The CDR3 bases are TGCAGCGCCGGCGGCGGCGGGCGGCCCGAAGCTTTCTTT.

This chain uses TRBV7-9 with TRBJ1-2; 7 nucleotides match TRBD1. The CDR3 is made up of 13 amino acids. CDR1 SEHNR and CDR2 FQNEAQ come from the germline V gene (reference sequence). V was clipped by 5 bases and J by 6 bases; unmatched bases: 6. The CDR3 region is CASSLDRVDGYTF. The CDR3 bases are TGTGCCAGCAGCCTCGACAGGGTGGATGGCTACACCTTC.

This chain links TRBV19 with TRBJ2-2; D is perhaps TRBD2 (6 bases). Trimming left V 6 bases short and J 0 bases short, with 14 bases between. Germline V gene sequence: CDR1 LNHDA, CDR2 SQIVND (reference sequence). The CDR3 spans 16 residues. The CDR3 DNA sequence: TGTGCCAGTAGCGGGGGAGGTGGAGCGAACACCGGGGAGCTGTTTTTT. Protein: CASSGGGGANTGELFF.

The chain employs TRBV6-5 and TRBJ2-5, with 9 bases lining up with TRBD1. The ends lost 7 bases at V and 4 bases at J; junction bases unmatched: 7. The CDR3 is 14 amino acids. The V gene's germline CDR1 is MNHEY and CDR2 SVGAGI. CDR3 bases: TGTGCCAGCACTGGGACAGGGAAGCGAGAGACCCAGTACTTC. As protein: CASTGTGKRETQYF.

V gene TRBV5-1 combines with J gene TRBJ1-4; D ambiguous. Germline V gene lookup returns CDR1 SGHRS and CDR2 YFSETQ. The CDR3 sequence is 15 residues long. The V end lost 4 bases, the J end lost 4 bases, and 14 bases lay between the germline ends. The CDR3 reads CASSERPGINEKLFF. Here the CDR3 DNA reads TGCGCCAGCAGCGAGAGGCCCGGTATTAATGAAAAACTGTTTTTT.

In nucleotides, the CDR3 is TGCAGCACCTTACAGGGAATCGACGAGCAGTACTTC. It translates to CSTLQGIDEQYF. This chain links TRBV29-1 with TRBJ2-7; perhaps TRBD1 as D (6 bases). Germline CDR1 reads SQVTM; CDR2 reads ANQGSEA. Trimming shortened V by 8 bases and J by 5 bases, and 16 bases separated the two germline ends. The CDR3 is made up of 12 amino acids.

V usage is TRBV11-3 and J usage is TRBJ2-1; TRBD2 agrees at 12 bases. This CDR3 has 17 residues. The V gene end was trimmed by 4 bases and the J gene end by 7 bases; junction bases not matched to a gene: 11. Germline V gene sequence: CDR1 SGHNT, CDR2 YENEEA. CDR3 region: CASSSAGASGRENEQFF. CDR3 nucleotides: TGTGCCAGCAGCTCCGCTGGGGCTAGCGGGAGGGAGAATGAGCAGTTCTTC.

This clone has only one observation. The V and J genes are TRBV14 and TRBJ2-7, with 8 bases aligning to TRBD1. The CDR3 runs to 13 residues. Trimming cost V 1 base and J 9 bases; bases outside gene matches: 5. The germline V gene has CDR1 SGHDN and CDR2 FVKESK. This CDR3 is CASSQGRTGRQYF. The CDR3 coding sequence is TGTGCCAGCAGCCAAGGTAGGACAGGGAGGCAGTACTTC.

The chain links TRBV18 to TRBJ2-2; TRBD2 matches at 7 bases. The V segment lost 6 bases and the J segment 6 bases; nucleotides outside the gene matches: 10. CDR1 and CDR2 (germline): KGHSH, LQKENI. There are 15 residues in the CDR3. CDR3 residues: CASSRWAGAAGELFF. DNA of the CDR3: TGTGCCAGCTCCAGATGGGCGGGAGCGGCCGGGGAGCTGTTTTTT. Full variable domain (outside the CDR3, taken from reference TRBV18 and TRBJ2-2): NAGVMQNPRHLVRRRGQEARLRCSPMKGHSHVYWYRQLPEEGLKFMVYLQKENIIDESGMPKERFSAEFPKEGPSILRIQQVVRGDSAAYFCASSRWAGAAGELFFGEGSRLTVL.

With respect to this clone: One end of the junction fails to match germline, which may point to a read error. The gene calls are TRBV7-7 and TRBJ1-4; D is undetermined. CDR1 SSHAT and CDR2 FNYEAQ come from the germline V gene (reference sequence). The CDR3 is made up of 15 amino acids. CDR3 DNA: TGTGCTAGCAGCCGCTGGGAGGGTGATAATGAAAAACTGTTTTTT. It translates to CASSRWEGDNEKLFF.

This clone has only a few counts. The gene calls are TRBV4-2 and TRBJ1-5; tentatively, D is TRBD1 (6 bases). Germline V CDR1 and CDR2: LGHNA, YNFKEQ. With 2 bases removed from V and 0 bases from J, the gap between germline ends came to 14 bases. There are 17 residues in the CDR3. The DNA of the CDR3 is TGTGCCAGCAGCCAATTAACCGGGACACGTAGCAATCAGCCCCAGCATTTT. This encodes CASSQLTGTRSNQPQHF.